The clone carrying this T cell receptor beta chain was found many times. Its target is unknown. Relative to the germline gene, one junction end is altered; a read error may explain this. The data were obtained in a study of T cell repertoires in cytomegalovirus infection. Study details: In public TCR beta signatures, there were indications of both CMV infection and matching HLA type. Study results and limitations: HLA-C-restricted CMV-specific TCR beta clonotypes were dominant in the ex vivo response.

The V gene's germline CDR1 is SSHAT and CDR2 FNYEAQ (reference sequence). The CDR3 totals 12 residues. TCRdb independently ran MiXCR on the reads; one entry per CDR3 protein. Seen here are around 71,000 distinct CDR3 sequences, 35% to 45% observed once, and the top ten hold approximately 95%. The clonotype comes from a human donor in good health (CMV status not recorded). Some clones in this sample may be carry-over from other donors' samples. This chain links TRBV7-7 with TRBJ2-1; no clear D gene. The material sequenced was CD8+ T cells from cultured PBMCs, taken from culture after CMV antigen stimulation. The CDR3: CASSSGPGEQFF. For the CDR3, the DNA is TGTGCTAGCAGCTCAGGTCCGGGTGAGCAGTTCTTC.